The T cell receptor (beta chain) described here comes from a study of T cells in Graves' hyperthyroidism and ophthalmopathy. On the study more broadly: It was at initial diagnosis, before any treatment, that peripheral blood was collected. Overall study results and limits: Peripheral blood also featured most of the thyroid clonotypes expanded above 0.001.

It was RNA transcripts that yielded the amplified TCR beta CDR3 regions. The HTBI primer set served for first-round RT-PCR of the TCR CDR3. TCRdb redid the calling of the multiplex PCR reads with MiXCR, one entry per CDR3 protein. This sample has about 260,000 distinct CDR3 sequences, with 15% to 20% found just once. This clonotype was detected many times. Its antigen is unknown. This CDR3 is built from 14 residues. With V trimmed by 6 bases and J by 8 bases, 11 bases remained unmatched. Germline V gives CDR1 DFQATT, CDR2 SNEGSKA (reference sequence). This sequence was found in a woman in her late teens or twenties with Graves' ophthalmopathy. The rearrangement links TRBV20-1 to TRBJ1-4; 8 positions agree with TRBD1. The source material was blood. CDR3 in amino acids: CSARLGQGNEKLFF. The CDR3 DNA is TGCAGTGCCCGACTCGGACAGGGAAACGAAAAACTGTTTTTT.